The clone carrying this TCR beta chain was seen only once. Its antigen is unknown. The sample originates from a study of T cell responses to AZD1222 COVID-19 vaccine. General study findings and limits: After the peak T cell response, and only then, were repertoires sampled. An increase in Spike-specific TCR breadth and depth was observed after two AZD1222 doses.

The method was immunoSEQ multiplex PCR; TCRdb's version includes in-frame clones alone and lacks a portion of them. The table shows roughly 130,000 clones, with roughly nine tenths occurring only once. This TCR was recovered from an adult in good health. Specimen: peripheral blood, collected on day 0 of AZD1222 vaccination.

The CDR3 loop is CASSLQAARLNTEAFF. CDR3 DNA sequence: TGTGCCAGCTCACTTCAGGCAGCTCGGCTGAACACTGAAGCTTTCTTT. The chain uses TRBV18 and TRBJ1-1, with no clear D. CDR3 size: 16 residues. The germline V gene has CDR1 KGHSH and CDR2 LQKENI. Trimming stripped 4 bases from V and 0 bases from J, with 15 bases between. Looking up the rest from reference TRBV18 and TRBJ1-1 gives the full variable domain: NAGVMQNPRHLVRRRGQEARLRCSPMKGHSHVYWYRQLPEEGLKFMVYLQKENIIDESGMPKERFSAEFPKEGPSILRIQQVVRGDSAAYFCASSLQAARLNTEAFFGQGTRLTVV.